The 7 T cell receptor beta chains listed next were all sequenced from one sample in a study of cytomegalovirus exposure and HLA in healthy donors. In the PCR, 60 Vbeta and 13 Jbeta primers were used. Clones were read by immunoSEQ multiplex PCR, and TCRdb kept only the in-frame ones, dropping some. Among more than 95,000 clones listed, roughly 79% were seen once. Sequenced sample: PBMCs. The receptors were gathered from a man between 60 and 75 years old in good health and CMV-seropositive.

The CDR3 bases are TGCGCCAGCAGCTTTCGTCAGGGAACCTACAATGAGCAGTTCTTC. Protein: CASSFRQGTYNEQFF. The genes are TRBV5-1 and TRBJ2-1, with D perhaps TRBD1 (5 bases). V was clipped by 2 bases and J by 2 bases, with 11 bases between them. Germline V lookup: CDR1 SGHRS, CDR2 YFSETQ. CDR3 length: 15 residues.

The chain recombines TRBV18 with TRBJ1-2; 12 bases are a match to TRBD1. CDR1 is KGHSH, CDR2 LQKENI, per germline. V lost 0 bases, J lost 8 bases, and 16 bases stayed unmatched. The CDR3 spans 19 residues. Here the CDR3 reads CASSPPYFGTGGQVQGYTF. The CDR3 DNA reads TGTGCCAGCTCACCACCTTACTTCGGGACAGGGGGCCAGGTGCAAGGCTACACCTTC.

V and J are TRBV7-6 and TRBJ2-7, with TRBD1 identical over 8 bases. Per the germline V gene, CDR1 is SGHVS and CDR2 is FNYEAQ. This CDR3 spans 12 amino acids. V trimming: 4 bases; J trimming: 5 bases; junction bases outside the gene matches: 1. The CDR3 DNA is TGTGCCAGCAGCTGGACAGGGAACGAGCAGTACTTC. Encoded protein: CASSWTGNEQYF.

This clone occurred many times. The V and J genes are TRBV5-1 and TRBJ2-7; D call uncertain. This CDR3 is built from 12 residues. In germline, CDR1 is SGHRS, CDR2 YFSETQ. Trimming pared 1 base from V and 9 bases from J, leaving 11 bases between. CDR3 amino acids: CASSLFGSGQYF. The DNA of the CDR3 is TGCGCCAGCAGCTTGTTTGGTTCGGGGCAGTACTTC.

In the case of this clone: The junction shows a germline mismatch at one end, possibly a read error. The chain has TRBV7-9 and TRBJ2-7; 10 bases are shared with TRBD1. The germline CDR1 and CDR2 sequences are SEHNR and FQNEAQ (reference sequence). CDR3 length equals 15 residues. The CDR3 here is CSSSPIGQGVSEQYF. CDR3 DNA: TGTTCCAGCAGCCCAATAGGACAGGGGGTTTCCGAGCAGTACTTC.

This clone was observed a few times. The chain recombines TRBV10-3 with TRBJ2-1; 12 bases fit TRBD2. Per the germline V gene, CDR1 is ENHRY and CDR2 is SYGVKD. V lost 8 bases to trimming and J lost 6 bases; unmatched junction nucleotides: 11. The CDR3 extends over 16 amino acids. Here the CDR3 reads CAISGGASGGANEQFF. The CDR3 DNA reads TGTGCCATCTCCGGAGGGGCTAGCGGGGGGGCCAATGAGCAGTTCTTC.

This clone has only one observation. The chain is built from TRBV12-5 and TRBJ1-5, with D possibly TRBD1 on 5 matching bases. Germline V gene lookup returns CDR1 LGHNT and CDR2 FRNRAP. With 1 base removed from V and 2 bases from J, the gap between germline ends came to 15 bases. The CDR3 is 17 amino acids. The CDR3 DNA follows: TGTGCTAGTGGTTTGGGGAGTAGGGTACAGGGCAATCAGCCCCAGCATTTT. It is translated as CASGLGSRVQGNQPQHF. The full variable domain, completed using reference TRBV12-5 and TRBJ1-5, is DARVTQTPRHKVTEMGQEVTMRCQPILGHNTVFWYRQTMMQGLELLAYFRNRAPLDDSGMPKDRFSAEMPDATLATLKIQPSEPRDSAVYFCASGLGSRVQGNQPQHFGDGTRLSIL.